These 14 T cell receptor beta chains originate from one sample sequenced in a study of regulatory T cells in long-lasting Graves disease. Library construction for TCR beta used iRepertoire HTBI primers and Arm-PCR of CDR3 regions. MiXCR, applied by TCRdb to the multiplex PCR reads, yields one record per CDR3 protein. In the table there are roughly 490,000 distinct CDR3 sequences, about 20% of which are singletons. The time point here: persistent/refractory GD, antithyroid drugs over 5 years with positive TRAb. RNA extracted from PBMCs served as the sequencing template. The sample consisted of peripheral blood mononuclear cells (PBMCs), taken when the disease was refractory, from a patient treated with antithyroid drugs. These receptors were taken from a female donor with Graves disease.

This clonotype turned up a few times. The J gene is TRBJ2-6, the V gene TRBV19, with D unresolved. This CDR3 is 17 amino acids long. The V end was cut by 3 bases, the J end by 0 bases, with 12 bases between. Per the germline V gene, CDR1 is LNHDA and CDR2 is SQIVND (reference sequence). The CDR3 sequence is CASSITSGDSGANVLTF. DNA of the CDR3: TGTGCCAGTAGTATCACCAGTGGGGACTCTGGGGCCAACGTCCTGACTTTC.

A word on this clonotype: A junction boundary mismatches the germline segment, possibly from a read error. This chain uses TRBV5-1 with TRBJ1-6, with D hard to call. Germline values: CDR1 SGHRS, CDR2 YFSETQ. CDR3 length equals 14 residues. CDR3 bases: TGCGCCAGCAGCTTGGGTCAAGATAATCCACCCCTCCACTTT. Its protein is CASSLGQDNPPLHF.

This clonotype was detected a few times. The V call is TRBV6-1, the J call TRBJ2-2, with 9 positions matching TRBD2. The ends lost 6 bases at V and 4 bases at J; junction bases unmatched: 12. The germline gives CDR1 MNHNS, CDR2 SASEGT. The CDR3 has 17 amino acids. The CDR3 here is CASSPPSSGRFTGELFF. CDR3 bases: TGTGCCAGCAGCCCGCCCTCGAGCGGGAGGTTCACCGGGGAGCTGTTTTTT.

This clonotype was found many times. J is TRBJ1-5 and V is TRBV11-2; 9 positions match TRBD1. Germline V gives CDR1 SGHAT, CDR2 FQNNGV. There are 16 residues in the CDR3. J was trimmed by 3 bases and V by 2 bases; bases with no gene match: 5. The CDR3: CASSLSGQGNNQPQHF. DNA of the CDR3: TGTGCCAGCAGCTTATCAGGACAGGGGAACAATCAGCCCCAGCATTTT. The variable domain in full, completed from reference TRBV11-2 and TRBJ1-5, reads EAGVAQSPRYKIIEKRQSVAFWCNPISGHATLYWYQQILGQGPKLLIQFQNNGVVDDSQLPKDRFSAERLKGVDSTLKIQPAKLEDSAVYLCASSLSGQGNNQPQHFGDGTRLSIL.

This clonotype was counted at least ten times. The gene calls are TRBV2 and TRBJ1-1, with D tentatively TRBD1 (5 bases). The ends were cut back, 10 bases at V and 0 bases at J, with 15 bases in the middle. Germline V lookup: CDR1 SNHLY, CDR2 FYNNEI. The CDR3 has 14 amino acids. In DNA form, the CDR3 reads TGTGCCACCTCGTCGGGGCGGGTGAACACTGAAGCTTTCTTT. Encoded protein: CATSSGRVNTEAFF.

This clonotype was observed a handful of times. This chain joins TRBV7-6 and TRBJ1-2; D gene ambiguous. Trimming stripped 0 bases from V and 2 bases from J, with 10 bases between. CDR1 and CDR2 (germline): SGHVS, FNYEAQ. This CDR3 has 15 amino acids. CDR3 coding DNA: TGTGCCAGCAGCTTAGCGGCAGGCATAAACTATGGCTACACCTTC. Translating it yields CASSLAAGINYGYTF.

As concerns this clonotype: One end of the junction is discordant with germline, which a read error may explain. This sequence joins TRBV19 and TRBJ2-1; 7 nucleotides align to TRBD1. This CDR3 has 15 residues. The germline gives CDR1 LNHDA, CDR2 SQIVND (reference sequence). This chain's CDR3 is CASSIAQGMDNEQFF. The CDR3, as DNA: TGTGCCAGTAGTATAGCACAGGGGATGGACAATGAGCAATTCTTC. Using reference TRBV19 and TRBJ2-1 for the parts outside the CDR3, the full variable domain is DGGITQSPKYLFRKEGQNVTLSCEQNLNHDAMYWYRQDPGQGLRLIYYSQIVNDFQKGDIAEGYSVSREKKESFPLTVTSAQKNPTAFYLCASSIAQGMDNEQFFGPGTRLTVL.

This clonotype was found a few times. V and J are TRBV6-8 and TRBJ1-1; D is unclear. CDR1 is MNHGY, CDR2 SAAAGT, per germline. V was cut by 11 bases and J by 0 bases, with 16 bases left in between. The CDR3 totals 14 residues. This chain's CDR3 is CAGLLGNMNTEAFF. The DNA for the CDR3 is TGTGCCGGCCTCTTAGGGAACATGAACACTGAAGCTTTCTTT.

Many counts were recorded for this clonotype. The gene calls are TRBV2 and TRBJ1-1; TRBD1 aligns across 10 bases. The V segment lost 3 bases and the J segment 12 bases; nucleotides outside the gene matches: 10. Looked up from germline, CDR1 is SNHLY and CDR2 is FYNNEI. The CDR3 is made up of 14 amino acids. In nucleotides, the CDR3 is TGTGCCAGCAGTGAGTATTCCGGGACAGGGGTAACTTTCTTT. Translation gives CASSEYSGTGVTFF.

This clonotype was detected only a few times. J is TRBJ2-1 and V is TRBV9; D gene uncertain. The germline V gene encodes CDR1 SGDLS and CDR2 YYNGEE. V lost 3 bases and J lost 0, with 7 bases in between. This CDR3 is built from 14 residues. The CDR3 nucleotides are TGTGCCAGCAGCGGGCAGAGCTCCTACAATGAGCAGTTCTTC. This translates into CASSGQSSYNEQFF. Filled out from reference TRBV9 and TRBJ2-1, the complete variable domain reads DSGVTQTPKHLITATGQRVTLRCSPRSGDLSVYWYQQSLDQGLQFLIQYYNGEERAKGNILERFSAQQFPDLHSELNLSSLELGDSALYFCASSGQSSYNEQFFGPGTRLTVL.

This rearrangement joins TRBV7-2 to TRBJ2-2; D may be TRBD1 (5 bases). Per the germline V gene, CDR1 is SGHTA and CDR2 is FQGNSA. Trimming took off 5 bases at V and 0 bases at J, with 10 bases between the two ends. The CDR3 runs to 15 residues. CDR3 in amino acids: CASSAQGPNTGELFF. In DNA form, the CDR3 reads TGTGCCAGCAGCGCGCAGGGTCCGAACACCGGGGAGCTGTTTTTT.

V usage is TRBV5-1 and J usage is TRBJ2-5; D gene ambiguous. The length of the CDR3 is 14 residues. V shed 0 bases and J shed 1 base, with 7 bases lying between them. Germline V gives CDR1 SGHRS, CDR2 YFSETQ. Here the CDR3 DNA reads TGCGCCAGCAGCTTGGTGGGCCTCCAAGAGACCCAGTACTTC. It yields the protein CASSLVGLQETQYF.

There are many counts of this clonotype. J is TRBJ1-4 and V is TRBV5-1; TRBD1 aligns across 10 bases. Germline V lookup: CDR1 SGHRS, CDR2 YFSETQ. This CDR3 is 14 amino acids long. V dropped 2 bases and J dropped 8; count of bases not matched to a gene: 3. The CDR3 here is CASSLDRGQEKLFF. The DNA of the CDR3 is TGCGCCAGCAGCTTAGACAGGGGGCAAGAAAAACTGTTTTTT. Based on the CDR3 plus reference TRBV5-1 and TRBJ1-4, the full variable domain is KAGVTQTPRYLIKTRGQQVTLSCSPISGHRSVSWYQQTPGQGLQFLFEYFSETQRNKGNFPGRFSGRQFSNSRSEMNVSTLELGDSALYLCASSLDRGQEKLFFGSGTQLSVL.

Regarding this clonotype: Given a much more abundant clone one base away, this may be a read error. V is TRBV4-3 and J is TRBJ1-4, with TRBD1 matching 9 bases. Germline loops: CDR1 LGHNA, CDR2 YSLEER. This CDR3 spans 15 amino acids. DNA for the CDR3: TGCGCCAGCAGCCAAGAAGGGACAGGGTTCGAAAAACCGTTTTTT. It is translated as CASSQEGTGFEKPFF.